The source of this T cell receptor beta chain is a study of blood T cell repertoires in COVID-19. Overall study: Donors in the United States, Italy and Spain gave samples during acute or convalescent COVID-19. T cells, B-cell-depleted T cells, or PBMCs provided the cDNA or gDNA that served as material.

In the original analysis: Nucleated cell counts were estimated from reference gene primer amplification. Here immunoSEQ multiplex PCR was the method, and the copy in TCRdb shows in-frame clones only, minus some. The V and J calls and clone size were taken over from that table, and D and trimming were inferred from the DNA. The table records over 200,000 clones, under 90% of them present only once. Germline-derived CDR1 and CDR2 are MDHEN and SYDVKM. The CDR3 is 17 residues long. The V and J ends lost 5 bases and 0 bases, in that order; junction bases with no gene match: 7. The J gene is TRBJ2-1, the V gene TRBV28, with TRBD2 identical over 10 bases. The origin of this receptor is a man in his sixties who had recovered from COVID-19. The sequencing input was peripheral blood. The CDR3 protein is CASSQWTSGSSYNEQFF. In DNA form, the CDR3 reads TGTGCCAGCAGTCAATGGACTAGCGGAAGCTCCTACAATGAGCAGTTCTTC.